Listed below are T cell receptor beta chains from one sample, sequenced in a study of response to subunit inactivated influenza vaccine. MiXCR, run by TCRdb on the RT-PCR reads, gives a single entry per CDR3 protein. Of hundreds of thousands of distinct CDR3 sequences in the sample, approximately 15% were seen once. This specimen consisted of PBMCs from blood, obtained about 12 days after vaccination. Receptors originate from a man aged 45 to 65 who received an inactivated influenza vaccine. Each CDR3 is given with its conserved first and last residue. A D gene is named only where the DNA matches it firmly. Rows give clone size only sometimes, using once, few, many, or a class for an expanded clone.

>.|.|TRBV15|TRBJ2-3
TGTGCCACCAGCAGAGGGCCCTGGACAGATACGCAGTATTTT
CATSRGPWTDTQYF
>.|many|TRBV18|TRBJ1-1
TGTGCCAGCTCACTAACAACGAACACTGAAGCTTTCTTT
CASSLTTNTEAFF
>.|few|TRBV4-2|TRBJ2-2
TGTGCCAGCAGCCAAGATTACCCCCCGGACGGTACCGGGGAGCTGTTTTTT
CASSQDYPPDGTGELFF
>.|.|TRBV5-1|TRBJ2-7
TGCGCCAGCAGCCTATCTTCCGGGTGGTCCTACGAGCAGTACTTC
CASSLSSGWSYEQYF
>TRBD2|few|TRBV20-1|TRBJ2-3
TGCAGTGCTCCCGGGGGGAGGGCTGGCACAGATACGCAGTATTTT
CSAPGGRAGTDTQYF
>.|few|TRBV7-3|TRBJ2-1
TGTGCCAGCAGCTTAACTTTGGGGAATTACAATGAGCAGTTCTTC
CASSLTLGNYNEQFF
>.|.|TRBV29-1|TRBJ2-7
TGCAGCGTTGTCGATAGGGGAGGCAGGGCCTACGAGCAGTACTTC
CSVVDRGGRAYEQYF
>.|few|TRBV20-1|TRBJ2-7
TGCAGTGCTAGGACATCCTACGAGCAGTACTTC
CSARTSYEQYF
>TRBD2|few|TRBV18|TRBJ2-1
TGTGCCAGCTCACCGTCTTCCAGCGGGAGGGCCCTCGAGCAGTTCTTC
CASSPSSSGRALEQFF
>.|medium-sized|TRBV5-1|TRBJ1-4
TGCGCCAGCAGCCCCGGCGGATCGGTGGAAAAACTGTTTTTT
CASSPGGSVEKLFF
>.|.|TRBV10-3|TRBJ1-6
TGTGCCATCAGTGAGGGGACACGGGATGTTTCACCCCTCCACTTT
CAISEGTRDVSPLHF
>TRBD2|.|TRBV5-1|TRBJ2-7
TGCGCCAGCAGCCGGGGACTAGCGGGAGATAGGTACGAGCAGTACTTC
CASSRGLAGDRYEQYF
>.|many|TRBV5-1|TRBJ2-7
TGCGCCAGCAGCTTGGACACAGGCTTCGAGCAGTACTTC
CASSLDTGFEQYF
>.|.|TRBV3-1|TRBJ2-6
TGTGCCAGCAGCCAGCCGGGAGAGAGGATCTCTGGGGCCAACGTCCTGACTTTC
CASSQPGERISGANVLTF
>.|few|TRBV12-3/TRBV12-4|TRBJ1-3
TGTGCCAGCAGTTCCACAGGGTCGGGGGGAAACACCATATATTTT
CASSSTGSGGNTIYF
>.|many|TRBV2|TRBJ2-2
TGTGCCAGCAGTGGCGGGGGCCCGAACACCGGGGAGCTGTTTTTT
CASSGGGPNTGELFF
>.|few|TRBV2|TRBJ2-1
TGTGCCACAATCACAGGTAGCTCCTACAATGAGCAGTTCTTC
CATITGSSYNEQFF
>.|.|TRBV6-2/TRBV6-3|TRBJ2-1
TGTGCCAGCAGTTACTCGACCTTTTTTAGTGAGCAGTTCTTC
CASSYSTFFSEQFF
>TRBD2|.|TRBV2|TRBJ2-7
TGTGCCAGCAGTGGGACTAGCGGGAGGAACACCTACGAGCAGTACTTC
CASSGTSGRNTYEQYF
>.|few|TRBV28|TRBJ1-1
TGTGCCAGCAGTTTAATGACAGTCACTGAAGCTTTCTTT
CASSLMTVTEAFF
>TRBD2|.|TRBV7-2|TRBJ2-7
TGTGCCAGCAGCTTAGAAGGACTAGCGGGCTCCTACGAGCAGTACTTC
CASSLEGLAGSYEQYF
>.|few|TRBV6-1|TRBJ2-1
TGTGCCAGCAGTGACGACGTGAGCTCCTACAATGAGCAGTTCTTC
CASSDDVSSYNEQFF
>TRBD2|.|TRBV20-1|TRBJ2-7
TGCAGTGCTGGGACTAGCGTCTCCTACGAGCAGTACTTC
CSAGTSVSYEQYF
>.|few|TRBV5-5|TRBJ2-1
TGTGCCAGCAGTGTGGCGGGGAACTACAATGAGCAGTTCTTC
CASSVAGNYNEQFF
>.|many|TRBV12-3/TRBV12-4|TRBJ1-1
TGTGCCAGCAGTTTTGCTGAGAACACTGAAGCTTTCTTT
CASSFAENTEAFF
>TRBD1|.|TRBV11-2|TRBJ2-7
TGTGCCAGCAGCTGGGGGACAGGGGGGAACGAGCAGTACTTC
CASSWGTGGNEQYF
>TRBD1|many|TRBV27|TRBJ2-7
TGTGCCAGCAGTGTACTGGGACAGGGACACGAGCAGTACTTC
CASSVLGQGHEQYF
>.|.|TRBV6-5|TRBJ1-2
TGTGCCAGCAGTTACTCGACAAGGATACCGGGCGGCTACACCTTC
CASSYSTRIPGGYTF
>TRBD1|.|TRBV15|TRBJ2-7
TGTGCCACCAGCAGAGGGACAGGGGGAAACGAGCAGTACTTC
CATSRGTGGNEQYF
>TRBD1|few|TRBV11-2|TRBJ2-1
TGTGCCAGCAGCTTAGATCCCGTCCAAAGACAGGGGGCCTACAATGAGCAGTTCTTC
CASSLDPVQRQGAYNEQFF
>TRBD1|.|TRBV10-3|TRBJ2-7
TGTGCCATCAGTCGGACAGGGGCGACCTACGAGCAGTACTTC
CAISRTGATYEQYF
>TRBD2|many|TRBV28|TRBJ2-1
TGTGCCAGCAGTCAAAGCGGGGGGGACAATGAGCAGTTCTTC
CASSQSGGDNEQFF
>.|.|TRBV29-1|TRBJ2-3
TGCAGCGCATGGACAGACACAGATACGCAGTATTTT
CSAWTDTDTQYF
>.|few|TRBV20-1|TRBJ1-4
TGCAGTGCTAGGGGTGGCGCAACTAATGAAAAACTGTTTTTT
CSARGGATNEKLFF
>TRBD2|few|TRBV11-1|TRBJ2-7
TGTGCCAGCAGCAAACGCGGGACTAGCTCTACTTACGAGCAGTACTTC
CASSKRGTSSTYEQYF
>.|once|TRBV7-2|TRBJ2-2
TGTGCCAGCAGCCTCGACATGGTCCCCGGGGAGCTGTTTTTT
CASSLDMVPGELFF
>.|.|TRBV6-1|TRBJ2-5
TGTGCCAGCAGTGAAGGGGCTGAACAAGAGACCCAGTACTTC
CASSEGAEQETQYF
>.|few|TRBV20-1|TRBJ2-3
TGCAGTGCCCGAATTAGCATAGATACGCAGTATTTT
CSARISIDTQYF
>.|.|TRBV5-1|TRBJ1-2
TGCGCCAGCAGCAAGGGATCAGGGGATGTATATGGCTACACCTTC
CASSKGSGDVYGYTF
>TRBD1|.|TRBV5-1|TRBJ2-5
TGCGCCAGCAGCCTTAACCCCGGGACAGGGGGAGAGACCCAGTACTTC
CASSLNPGTGGETQYF
>.|.|TRBV7-9|TRBJ2-3
TGTGCCAGCAGCTTACGGCGGGCGACTAGCACAGATACGCAGTATTTT
CASSLRRATSTDTQYF
>.|.|TRBV20-1|TRBJ2-7
TGCAGTGCTAGACCCCCGGGACGAACCTACGAGCAGTACTTC
CSARPPGRTYEQYF
>.|.|TRBV16|TRBJ2-7
TGTGCCAGCAGCCAATTGACAGGTAACGAGCAGTACTTC
CASSQLTGNEQYF
>TRBD2|few|TRBV20-1|TRBJ2-4
TGCAGTGCTAGAGATCTACGGGCTAGCGGCAAAAACATTCAGTACTTC
CSARDLRASGKNIQYF
>.|.|TRBV25-1|TRBJ1-2
TGTGCCAGCAGTGAACACAGGGACTATGGCTACACCTTC
CASSEHRDYGYTF
>TRBD2|.|TRBV4-2|TRBJ2-3
TGTGCCAGCCGTGGGACTAACACAGATACGCAGTATTTT
CASRGTNTDTQYF
>TRBD1|.|TRBV20-1|TRBJ2-1
TGCAGTGCTACCGACAGGGGACCGTACAATGAGCAGCTCTTC
CSATDRGPYNEQLF
>.|.|TRBV5-6|TRBJ2-3
TGTGCCAGCAGCTTAGGTTGGGTCCGCACAGATACGCAGTATTTT
CASSLGWVRTDTQYF
>.|.|TRBV12-3/TRBV12-4|TRBJ1-2
TGTGCCAGCAGCCCCTCGGGGTTGGGCTACACCTTC
CASSPSGLGYTF
>.|few|TRBV6-6|TRBJ2-7
TGTGCCAGCAGTCCCCAAACCTACGAGCAGTACTTC
CASSPQTYEQYF
>.|.|TRBV7-6|TRBJ2-2
TGTGCCAGCAGCGGGACCACCCACACCGGGGAGCTGTTTTTT
CASSGTTHTGELFF
>.|few|TRBV5-1|TRBJ1-1
TGCGCCAGCAGCTTTCCGTTGGGCACTGAAGCTTTCTTT
CASSFPLGTEAFF
>.|few|TRBV12-3/TRBV12-4|TRBJ1-4
TGTGCCAGCAGTTTTTCAGCTCGTGAAAAACTGTTTTTT
CASSFSAREKLFF
>.|.|TRBV5-6|TRBJ2-2
TGTGCCAGCAGCTTGAGTATGACCTCGAACACCGGGGAGCTGTTTTTT
CASSLSMTSNTGELFF